This T cell receptor beta chain was captured in a study of blood T cell repertoires in COVID-19. Sequencing used immunoSEQ multiplex PCR; TCRdb keeps in-frame clones, though not all of them. The sample lists under 200,000 clones; around nine tenths were seen once. Clinical history as reported by participants underpinned cohort assignment. V dropped 4 bases and J dropped 4; count of bases not matched to a gene: 5. Looked up from germline, CDR1 is SGHRS and CDR2 is YFSETQ. The CDR3 sequence is 15 residues long. This receptor was identified in a woman between 18 and 29 years old who had recovered from COVID-19. The sample comprised PBMCs or T cells enriched from blood (not recorded which). The chain carries TRBV5-1 and TRBJ2-5; 12 bases map to TRBD2. The DNA for the CDR3 is TGCGCCAGCAGCGTACTAGCGGGAGGTGGAGAGACCCAGTACTTC. It is translated as CASSVLAGGGETQYF.